This T cell receptor (beta chain) came from a study of brain T cells in children with intractable seizures. V lost 1 base, J lost 0 bases, and 3 bases lay in between. Germline V CDR1 and CDR2: GTSNPN, SVGIG (reference sequence). The CDR3 spans 12 residues. As to time point: blood from clinic visit 5 months post-surgery; TSC patient then seizure free. Sequenced by immunoSEQ multiplex PCR; TCRdb stores in-frame clones only, minus some. The data show 300,000 to 400,000 clones, about 93% seen once. The study, taken as a whole, reports: HCMV serostatus was not known, and viral specificity came from CDR3 similarity only.

A note on this clone: Its antigen is undetermined.

The material was peripheral blood, obtained more than 4 months after surgery. The chain carries TRBV30 and TRBJ1-2, with D uncertain. The source of this sequence is a boy under two years old with tuberous sclerosis and intractable seizures. The CDR3 sequence is CAWSGTNYGYTF. The CDR3 DNA follows: TGTGCCTGGAGTGGCACTAACTATGGCTACACCTTC.